This TCR beta chain was captured in a study of T-cell reconstitution after alpha-beta-depleted transplantation in children. The study's findings and limits: One year post-transplant, T-cell counts and diversity were largely derived from T cells produced anew. Approximately two months post-transplant, alpha-beta T cells reportedly originated from several hundred expanded graft clones.

During its preparation, the TCRbeta library received unique molecular identifiers. Each CDR3 protein is one row after TCRdb ran MiXCR on the PCR reads. Here the sample spans about 980,000 distinct CDR3 sequences, roughly 29% being singletons. Concerning this clonotype itself: Its antigen is undetermined.

The CDR3 contains 16 residues. Germline CDR1 is KGHDR and CDR2 is SFDVKD. V trimming: 9 bases; J trimming: 5 bases; junction bases outside the gene matches: 12. The source was PBMCs, mostly from graft donor cells, collected 360 days after TCRalphabeta/CD19-depleted stem cell transplant. The source of this sequence is a boy under three years old who had a stem cell transplant for SCID, so the T cells may come from the graft donor. This chain connects TRBV24-1 to TRBJ2-5, with TRBD1 identical over 12 bases. The CDR3 nucleotides are TGTGCCACCGGGTACCACGGGACAGGGGGCTTGGAGACCCAGTACTTC. Its translation: CATGYHGTGGLETQYF.